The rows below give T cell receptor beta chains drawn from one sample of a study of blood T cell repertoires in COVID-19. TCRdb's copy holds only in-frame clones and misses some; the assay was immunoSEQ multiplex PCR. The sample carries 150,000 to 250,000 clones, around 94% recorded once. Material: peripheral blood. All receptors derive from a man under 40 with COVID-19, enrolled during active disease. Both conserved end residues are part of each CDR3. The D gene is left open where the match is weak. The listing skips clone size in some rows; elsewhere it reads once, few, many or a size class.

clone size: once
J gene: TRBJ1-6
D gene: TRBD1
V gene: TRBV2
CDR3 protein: CASSEVVGTGVYISPLHF
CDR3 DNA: TGTGCCAGCAGTGAAGTGGTAGGGACAGGGGTCTATATTTCACCCCTCCACTTT

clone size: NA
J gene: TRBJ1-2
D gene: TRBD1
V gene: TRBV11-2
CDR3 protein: CASSPTGNYGYTF
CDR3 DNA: TGTGCCAGCAGCCCGACAGGGAACTATGGCTACACCTTC

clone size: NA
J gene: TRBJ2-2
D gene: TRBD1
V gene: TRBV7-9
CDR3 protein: CASSPDRLSGELFF
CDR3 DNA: TGTGCCAGCAGCCCGGACAGGTTGAGCGGGGAGCTGTTTTTT

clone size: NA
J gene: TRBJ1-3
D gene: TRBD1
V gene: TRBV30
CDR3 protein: CAWRTGGSGNTIYF
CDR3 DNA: TGTGCCTGGCGCACAGGGGGCTCTGGAAACACCATATATTTT

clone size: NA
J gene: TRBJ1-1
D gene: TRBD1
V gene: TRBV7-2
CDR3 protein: CASSSGTGLLAEAFF
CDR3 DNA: TGTGCCAGCAGCTCCGGGACAGGGCTCTTGGCTGAAGCTTTCTTT

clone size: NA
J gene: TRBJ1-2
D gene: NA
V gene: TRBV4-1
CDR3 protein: CASSQDRGGGYTF
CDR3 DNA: TGCGCCAGCAGCCAAGATCGCGGGGGTGGCTACACCTTC

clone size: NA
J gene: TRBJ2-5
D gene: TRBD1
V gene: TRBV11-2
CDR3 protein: CASSLYLTGQQETQYF
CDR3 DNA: TGTGCCAGCAGCTTATACTTGACAGGGCAACAAGAGACCCAGTACTTC

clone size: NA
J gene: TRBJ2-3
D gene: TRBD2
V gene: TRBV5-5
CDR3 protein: CASSFSGGVTDTQYF
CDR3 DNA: TGTGCCAGCAGCTTTAGCGGGGGGGTCACAGATACGCAGTATTTT

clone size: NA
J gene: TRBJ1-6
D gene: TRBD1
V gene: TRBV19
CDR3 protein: CASSSGGFTLHF
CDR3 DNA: TGTGCCAGTAGTTCAGGGGGATTCACCCTCCACTTT

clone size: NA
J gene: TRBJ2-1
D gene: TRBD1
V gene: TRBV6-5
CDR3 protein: CASSYLGQTEQFF
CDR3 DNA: TGTGCCAGCAGTTACTTGGGACAGACAGAGCAGTTCTTC

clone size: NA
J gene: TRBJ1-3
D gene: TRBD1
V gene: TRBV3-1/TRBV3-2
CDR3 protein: CASSQGALTGTGNTIYF
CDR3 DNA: TGTGCCAGCAGCCAAGGGGCCCTGACAGGGACAGGAAACACCATATATTTT

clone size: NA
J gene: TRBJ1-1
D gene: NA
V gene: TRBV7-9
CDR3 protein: CASSYREWAEAFF
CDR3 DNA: TGTGCCAGCAGCTACAGGGAATGGGCTGAAGCTTTCTTT

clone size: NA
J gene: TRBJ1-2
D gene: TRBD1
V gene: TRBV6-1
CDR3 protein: CASSSPGQGIGGYTF
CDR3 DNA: TGTGCCAGCAGTTCCCCGGGACAGGGGATTGGGGGCTACACCTTC

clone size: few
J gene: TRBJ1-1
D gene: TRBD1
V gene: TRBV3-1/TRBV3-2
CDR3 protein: CASSRTGRAAFF
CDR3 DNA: TGTGCCAGCAGTCGGACAGGGAGGGCGGCTTTCTTT

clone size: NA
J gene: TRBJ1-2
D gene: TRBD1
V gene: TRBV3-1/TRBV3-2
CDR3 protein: CASSRTGGHSNYGYTF
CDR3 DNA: TGTGCCAGCAGCAGGACAGGGGGACACTCTAACTATGGCTACACCTTC

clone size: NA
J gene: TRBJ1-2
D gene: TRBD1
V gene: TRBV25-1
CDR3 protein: CASSPQRGLLYGYTF
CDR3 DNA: TGTGCCAGCAGCCCCCAGAGGGGGCTGCTCTATGGCTACACCTTC

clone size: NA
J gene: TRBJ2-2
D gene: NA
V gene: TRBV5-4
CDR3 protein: CASSRNTGELFF
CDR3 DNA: TGTGCCAGCAGTCGGAACACCGGGGAGCTGTTTTTT

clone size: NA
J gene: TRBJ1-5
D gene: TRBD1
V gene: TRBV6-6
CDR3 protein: CASSYSGTGWGF
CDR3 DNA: TGTGCCAGCAGTTACTCAGGGACAGGGTGGGGTTTT

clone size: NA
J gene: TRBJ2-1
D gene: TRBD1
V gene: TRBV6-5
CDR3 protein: CASHLGTASGEQFF
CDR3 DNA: TGTGCCAGCCACCTCGGGACAGCCAGCGGAGAGCAGTTCTTC

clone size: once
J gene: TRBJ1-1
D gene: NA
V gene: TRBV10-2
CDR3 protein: CASSESRTRTEAFF
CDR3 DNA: TGCGCCAGCAGTGAGTCGAGAACGCGGACTGAAGCTTTCTTT

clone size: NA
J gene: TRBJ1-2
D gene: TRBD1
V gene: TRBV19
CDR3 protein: CASSLTGGAYGYTF
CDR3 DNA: TGTGCCAGTAGCCTGACAGGGGGCGCGTATGGCTACACCTTC

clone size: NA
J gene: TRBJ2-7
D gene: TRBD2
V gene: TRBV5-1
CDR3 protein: CASSSGLGGTYEQYF
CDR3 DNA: TGCGCCAGCAGCTCGGGACTAGGGGGGACCTACGAGCAGTACTTC

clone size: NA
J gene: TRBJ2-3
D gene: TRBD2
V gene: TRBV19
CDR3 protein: CASSRIAGGRADTQYF
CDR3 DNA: TGTGCCAGTAGTAGAATAGCGGGGGGGCGGGCAGATACGCAGTATTTT

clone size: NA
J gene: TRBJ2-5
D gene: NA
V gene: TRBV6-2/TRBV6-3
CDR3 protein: CASSPRYTQETQYF
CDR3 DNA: TGTGCCAGCAGCCCGAGGTACACCCAAGAGACCCAGTACTTC

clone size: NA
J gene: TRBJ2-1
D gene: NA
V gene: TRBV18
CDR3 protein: CASSPTDRNEQFF
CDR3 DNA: TGTGCCAGCTCACCAACGGACAGAAATGAGCAGTTCTTC

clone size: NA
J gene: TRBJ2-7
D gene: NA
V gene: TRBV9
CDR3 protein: CASSVGQGVHEQYF
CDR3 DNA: TGTGCCAGCAGCGTAGGGCAGGGTGTACACGAGCAGTACTTC

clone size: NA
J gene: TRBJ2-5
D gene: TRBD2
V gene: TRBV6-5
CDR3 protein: CASSYSRLAETQYF
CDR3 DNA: TGTGCCAGCAGTTACTCGAGACTAGCGGAGACCCAGTACTTC

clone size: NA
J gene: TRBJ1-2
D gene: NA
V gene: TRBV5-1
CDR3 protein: CASSMGHANYGYTF
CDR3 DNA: TGCGCCAGCAGCATGGGACACGCGAACTATGGCTACACCTTC

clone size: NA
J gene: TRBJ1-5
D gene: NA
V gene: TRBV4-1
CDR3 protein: CASSQVGQVNQPQHF
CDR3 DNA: TGCGCCAGCAGCCAAGTCGGTCAGGTAAATCAGCCCCAGCATTTT

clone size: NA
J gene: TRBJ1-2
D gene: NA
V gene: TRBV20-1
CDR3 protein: CSVSSNYGYTF
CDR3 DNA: TGCAGTGTAAGCTCTAACTATGGCTACACCTTC

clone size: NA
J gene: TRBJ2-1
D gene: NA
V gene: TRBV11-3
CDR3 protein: CASSLGGGAFDEQFF
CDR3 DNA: TGTGCCAGCAGCTTAGGAGGGGGGGCCTTTGATGAGCAGTTCTTC

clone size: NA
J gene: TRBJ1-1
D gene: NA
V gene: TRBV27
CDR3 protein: CASSFGWNTEAFF
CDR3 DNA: TGTGCCAGCAGTTTCGGGTGGAACACTGAAGCTTTCTTT

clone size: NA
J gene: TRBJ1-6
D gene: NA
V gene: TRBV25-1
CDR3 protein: CASSGVGENNSPLHF
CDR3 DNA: TGTGCCAGCAGTGGGGTCGGAGAGAATAATTCACCCCTCCACTTT

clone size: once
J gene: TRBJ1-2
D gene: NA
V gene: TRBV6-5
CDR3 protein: CASRSTPGQSGYTF
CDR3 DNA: TGTGCCAGCAGATCTACCCCGGGACAAAGCGGCTACACCTTC

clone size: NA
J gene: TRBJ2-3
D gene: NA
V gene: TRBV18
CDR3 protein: CASSPRAPSGTDTQYF
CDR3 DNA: TGTGCCAGCTCACCAAGGGCCCCCTCAGGGACAGATACGCAGTATTTT

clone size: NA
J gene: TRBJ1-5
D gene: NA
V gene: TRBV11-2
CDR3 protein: CASSLEGPGGNQPQHF
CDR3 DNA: TGTGCCAGCAGCTTAGAGGGGCCGGGTGGCAATCAGCCCCAGCATTTT